This entry lists 32 T cell receptor beta chains sequenced from one sample in a study of monozygotic twins with cystic fibrosis. Here immunoSEQ multiplex PCR was the method, and the copy in TCRdb shows in-frame clones only, minus some. The sample lists around 10,000 clones, over 99% occurring once. The sequencing sample was made of blood. The receptors stem from a man in his late teens or twenties with cystic fibrosis.

V and J are TRBV18 and TRBJ2-1; TRBD1 matches at 7 bases. Germline V CDR1 and CDR2: KGHSH, LQKENI. This CDR3 spans 16 amino acids. Trimming cost V 0 bases and J 7 bases; bases outside gene matches: 9. The CDR3 loop reads CASSPPNRGTENEQFF. In nucleotides, the CDR3 is TGTGCCAGCTCACCACCGAACAGGGGAACGGAGAATGAGCAGTTCTTC.

V usage is TRBV30 and J usage is TRBJ2-3; weak D call: TRBD2 (6 bases). V gave up 3 bases and J gave up 0 bases, with 31 bases separating them. From germline, CDR1 is GTSNPN and CDR2 SVGIG (reference sequence). This CDR3 is 21 amino acids long. As DNA, the CDR3 is TGTGCCTGGAGACTCACCCCGCTACAGCGGGCCGTTTTTTCTAGCACAGATACGCAGTATTTT. This gives the protein CAWRLTPLQRAVFSSTDTQYF. Using reference TRBV30 and TRBJ2-3 for the parts outside the CDR3, the full variable domain is SQTIHQWPATLVQPVGSPLSLECTVEGTSNPNLYWYRQAAGRGLQLLFYSVGIGQISSEVPQNLSASRPQDRQFILSSKKLLLSDSGFYLCAWRLTPLQRAVFSSTDTQYFGPGTRLTVL.

The V gene is TRBV5-6, the J gene TRBJ1-3; maybe TRBD1 (5 bases). V lost 0 bases and J lost 0, with 10 bases in between. The germline V gene encodes CDR1 SGHDT and CDR2 YYEEEE. This CDR3 is 16 amino acids long. The CDR3 spells CASSLAGGYSGNTIYF. The DNA for the CDR3 is TGTGCCAGCAGCTTGGCCGGGGGATACTCTGGAAACACCATATATTTT.

V and J are TRBV13 and TRBJ2-3, with 10 nucleotides matching TRBD2. This CDR3 has 18 amino acids. Per germline, CDR1 PRHDT and CDR2 FYEKMQ (reference sequence). V shed 3 bases, J shed 4 bases, and the junction held 13 bases outside the gene matches. The CDR3 nucleotides read TGTGCCAGCAGCTTTTCCCCCCCCCTAGCGGGAGAGTCAGATACGCAGTATTTT. The encoded protein is CASSFSPPLAGESDTQYF.

This chain links TRBV11-1 with TRBJ1-1, with D unclear. CDR3 size: 14 residues. Trimming took off 9 bases at V and 0 bases at J, with 14 bases between the two ends. Germline-derived CDR1 and CDR2 are SGHAT and FQDESV (reference sequence). CDR3 residues: CARPRETVNTEAFF. The CDR3 DNA is TGTGCCAGGCCCCGGGAAACGGTGAACACTGAAGCTTTCTTT.

The V and J genes are TRBV7-2 and TRBJ1-2; D unclear. CDR1 and CDR2 (germline): SGHTA, FQGNSA. The V end lost 2 bases, the J end lost 4 bases, and 8 bases lay between the germline ends. The CDR3 has 13 residues. CDR3 DNA: TGTGCCAGCAGCTTAAGTCAGCTCTATGGCTACACCTTC. As protein: CASSLSQLYGYTF.

Concerning this clone itself: Distinct nucleotide sequences in the sample also encode this CDR3. This chain joins TRBV19 and TRBJ2-7, with TRBD2 matching 7 bases. The CDR3 has 12 residues. Looked up from germline, CDR1 is LNHDA and CDR2 is SQIVND (reference sequence). Trimming cost V 11 bases and J 1 base; bases outside gene matches: 5. The CDR3 bases are TGTGCCTCAACTAGCGCATCCTACGAGCAGTACTTC. Residues: CASTSASYEQYF.

The chain employs TRBV5-1 and TRBJ1-3, with D possibly matching TRBD1 (5 bases). The germline V gene encodes CDR1 SGHRS and CDR2 YFSETQ. This CDR3 contains 14 residues. V shed 7 bases and J shed 2 bases, with 13 bases lying between them. CDR3 region: CASGQGSTGNTIYF. The CDR3 bases are TGCGCCAGCGGGCAGGGCTCCACTGGAAACACCATATATTTT.

To note about this clone: One junction end disagrees with the germline gene, perhaps due to a read error. The chain carries TRBV30 and TRBJ2-1, with 7 bases matching TRBD1. The CDR3 sequence is 13 residues long. Germline values: CDR1 GTSNPN, CDR2 SVGIG (reference sequence). The CDR3 DNA reads as TGTGCCGGGAGTGGACAGGACGGGTGGGAGCAGTTCTTC. The encoded protein is CAGSGQDGWEQFF. Full variable domain (remainder filled in from reference TRBV30 and TRBJ2-1): SQTIHQWPATLVQPVGSPLSLECTVEGTSNPNLYWYRQAAGRGLQLLFYSVGIGQISSEVPQNLSASRPQDRQFILSSKKLLLSDSGFYLCAGSGQDGWEQFFGPGTRLTVL.

A single count supports this clone. This chain uses TRBV12-5 with TRBJ2-3; 9 nucleotides match TRBD2. Germline V lookup: CDR1 LGHNT, CDR2 FRNRAP. Germline trimming cut 0 bases from V and 1 base from J; bases unmatched to any gene: 14. This CDR3 comprises 20 residues. CDR3 DNA: TGTGCTAGTGGTTTGGTACAGGGACTAGCTCGCGGGTCCGGCACAGATACGCAGTATTTT. This encodes CASGLVQGLARGSGTDTQYF.

Here the CDR3 DNA reads TGTGCCAGCAGCACCGCCGGACAGGGGCTTAATGAAAAACTGTTTTTT. Protein: CASSTAGQGLNEKLFF. This sequence joins TRBV5-6 and TRBJ1-4, with 9 bases matching TRBD1. The CDR3 loop spans 16 amino acids. V shed 4 bases, J shed 4 bases, and the junction held 8 bases outside the gene matches. In germline, CDR1 is SGHDT, CDR2 YYEEEE.

The rearrangement joins TRBV2 to TRBJ2-5; TRBD1 aligns across 10 bases. Germline V gives CDR1 SNHLY, CDR2 FYNNEI. This CDR3 spans 14 amino acids. With V trimmed by 6 bases and J by 4 bases, 5 bases remained unmatched. CDR3 sequence: CASRPGTGVETQYF. The CDR3 DNA reads as TGTGCCAGCAGGCCCGGGACAGGGGTAGAGACCCAGTACTTC.

The chain recombines TRBV7-9 with TRBJ2-5, with D tentatively TRBD1 (5 bases). The ends were cut back, 1 base at V and 2 bases at J, with 14 bases in the middle. The CDR3 is 16 amino acids. The germline gives CDR1 SEHNR, CDR2 FQNEAQ (reference sequence). The CDR3, as DNA: TGTGCCAGCAGCTTAGATGTCGGGCAGGGACAAGAGACCCAGTACTTC. This encodes CASSLDVGQGQETQYF.

V is TRBV13 and J is TRBJ1-1; 7 positions match TRBD1. This CDR3 is built from 16 residues. Germline CDR1 is PRHDT and CDR2 is FYEKMQ (reference sequence). V gave up 5 bases and J gave up 6 bases; unmatched junction bases: 15. This chain's CDR3 is CASSLGTVGVYSEAFF. Written as DNA, the CDR3 is TGTGCCAGCAGCCTGGGGACAGTCGGGGTTTACTCTGAAGCTTTCTTT.

The chain uses TRBV30 and TRBJ2-5; a possible D gene is TRBD2 (6 bases). The CDR3 is made up of 14 amino acids. Per germline, CDR1 GTSNPN and CDR2 SVGIG (reference sequence). Deletions cut 5 bases from V and 2 bases from J, with 15 bases between. CDR3 in amino acids: CAWVRTIKQETQYF. Written as DNA, the CDR3 is TGTGCCTGGGTTCGGACTATAAAGCAAGAGACCCAGTACTTC.

This clone occurred once. The rearrangement links TRBV9 to TRBJ2-1, with D possibly being TRBD1 (5 bases). The germline CDR1 and CDR2 sequences are SGDLS and YYNGEE. CDR3 length: 14 amino acids. V shed 0 bases and J shed 9 bases, with 13 bases lying between them. The CDR3 region is CASSVANRGVEQFF. In DNA, the CDR3 is TGTGCCAGCAGCGTAGCTAATAGGGGTGTTGAGCAGTTCTTC.

The chain joins TRBV7-9 to TRBJ2-5; a possible D gene is TRBD1 (5 bases). Trimming pared 5 bases from V and 2 bases from J, leaving 15 bases between. The CDR3 loop spans 15 amino acids. Germline lookup yields CDR1 SEHNR and CDR2 FQNEAQ (reference sequence). The CDR3 loop is CASSKPEGVQETQYF. As DNA, the CDR3 is TGTGCCAGCAGCAAACCCGAAGGGGTGCAAGAGACCCAGTACTTC. Combining the CDR3 with reference TRBV7-9 and TRBJ2-5 gives the whole variable domain DTGVSQNPRHKITKRGQNVTFRCDPISEHNRLYWYRQTLGQGPEFLTYFQNEAQLEKSRLLSDRFSAERPKGSFSTLEIQRTEQGDSAMYLCASSKPEGVQETQYFGPGTRLLVL.

As DNA, the CDR3 is TGTGCCAGCAGTTACGGCGAACAGGGGAAGGCCACCATATATTTT. Translated: CASSYGEQGKATIYF. The rearrangement links TRBV6-6 to TRBJ1-3, with 7 bases fitting TRBD1. This CDR3 spans 15 amino acids. After removal of 2 bases from V and 9 bases from J, the junction contained 10 bases not matched to a gene. From germline, CDR1 is MNHNY and CDR2 SVGAGI (reference sequence).

The chain carries TRBV20-1 and TRBJ2-1; D remains ambiguous. Germline CDR1 DFQATT, CDR2 SNEGSKA (reference sequence). The ends were cut back, 4 bases at V and 5 bases at J, with 6 bases in the middle. This CDR3 has 11 amino acids. The chain's CDR3 is CSAIRDNEQFF. CDR3 DNA: TGCAGTGCTATACGGGACAATGAGCAGTTCTTC.

The chain links TRBV7-2 to TRBJ2-3; D gene ambiguous. Per germline, CDR1 SGHTA and CDR2 FQGNSA. V dropped 2 bases and J dropped 0 bases, with 9 bases sitting between them. The CDR3 runs to 15 residues. In DNA form, the CDR3 reads TGTGCCAGCAGCTTATCGGTGGGCAGCACAGATACGCAGTATTTT. Its protein is CASSLSVGSTDTQYF.

This chain joins TRBV5-1 and TRBJ2-3; possible D gene TRBD1, 5 bases. CDR3 length equals 12 residues. Trimming pared 2 bases from V and 4 bases from J, leaving 5 bases between. Germline lookup yields CDR1 SGHRS and CDR2 YFSETQ. CDR3: CASSFRADTQYF. As DNA, the CDR3 is TGCGCCAGCAGCTTCAGGGCAGATACGCAGTATTTT.

This clone was recorded only once. CDR3 nucleotides: TGTGCCACCAGACGGACAGGGGGCCGGAGCAATCAGCCCCAGCATTTT. Its translation is CATRRTGGRSNQPQHF. The V call is TRBV15, the J call TRBJ1-5; 11 bases agree with TRBD1. With 6 bases clipped from V and 1 base from J, the junction kept 5 bases outside the gene matches. This CDR3 contains 16 residues. Per the germline V gene, CDR1 is LNHNV and CDR2 is YYDKDF (reference sequence).

CDR3 protein: CASSLGSTVFPFTDTQYF. The CDR3, as DNA: TGTGCCAGCAGCTTAGGTTCTACGGTCTTCCCATTCACAGATACGCAGTATTTT. The J gene is TRBJ2-3, the V gene TRBV7-8; D is unclear. V was trimmed by 1 base and J by 2 bases, leaving 19 bases between them. Germline loops: CDR1 SGHVS, CDR2 FQNEAQ. The CDR3 has 18 residues.

V and J are TRBV30 and TRBJ2-2, with D perhaps matching TRBD1 or TRBD2 (5 bases each). The germline V gene has CDR1 GTSNPN and CDR2 SVGIG (reference sequence). This CDR3 is 15 amino acids long. V was clipped by 5 bases and J by 6 bases, with 19 bases between them. The CDR3 DNA sequence: TGTGCCTGGCTTCGAGCTAGTGGGACCGCCGGGGAGCTGTTTTTT. Translating it yields CAWLRASGTAGELFF.

This chain joins TRBV7-2 and TRBJ2-5; 14 nucleotides match TRBD2. Germline CDR1 is SGHTA and CDR2 is FQGNSA. V was clipped by 4 bases and J by 4 bases; unmatched bases: 14. This CDR3 spans 19 amino acids. DNA of the CDR3: TGTGCCAGCAGCTACCAACCCGGGACTAGCGGGAGTGAGGGAGAGACCCAGTACTTC. Its protein is CASSYQPGTSGSEGETQYF.

This chain connects TRBV7-2 to TRBJ1-1; possibly TRBD1 for D (6 bases). Germline values: CDR1 SGHTA, CDR2 FQGNSA. The CDR3 covers 13 residues. Trimming removed 4 bases from V and 2 bases from J, with 8 bases in between. DNA for the CDR3: TGTGCCAGCAGCTCCAGGGGTAACACTGAAGCTTTCTTT. Its translation is CASSSRGNTEAFF.

The DNA for the CDR3 is TGCAGCGTTGAATGGGGCTCCTACAATGAGCAGTTCTTC. As protein: CSVEWGSYNEQFF. J is TRBJ2-1 and V is TRBV29-1; D uncertain. Germline V CDR1 and CDR2: SQVTM, ANQGSEA. Trimming took off 2 bases at V and 0 bases at J, with 5 bases between the two ends. The CDR3 extends over 13 amino acids.

The chain employs TRBV27 and TRBJ2-7; the match to TRBD1 covers 10 bases. V was pared by 5 bases and J by 7 bases, with 8 bases of the junction left unmatched. The CDR3 runs 14 residues. The germline V gene has CDR1 MNHEY and CDR2 SMNVEV (reference sequence). The CDR3 loop reads CASSLGTGVGEQYF. The CDR3 DNA sequence: TGTGCCAGCAGTCTAGGGACAGGGGTTGGAGAGCAGTACTTC.

This clone was recorded once. The CDR3 DNA is TGCGCCAGCAGCGTAGCAGGGGGCTCGGTCACCGGGGAGCTGTTTTTT. Its protein product is CASSVAGGSVTGELFF. The chain has TRBV5-1 and TRBJ2-2; 8 nucleotides agree with TRBD1. This CDR3 is 16 amino acids long. The germline CDR1 and CDR2 sequences are SGHRS and YFSETQ. Trimming cost V 4 bases and J 4 bases; bases outside gene matches: 9.

The rearrangement joins TRBV7-2 to TRBJ2-7; 7 nucleotides match TRBD2. After removal of 1 base from V and 2 bases from J, the junction contained 8 bases not matched to a gene. CDR3 length equals 16 residues. Germline V gene lookup returns CDR1 SGHTA and CDR2 FQGNSA. CDR3 DNA sequence: TGTGCCAGCAGCTTAGGGGGGGGGACTAACCCCTACGAGCAGTACTTC. Amino acids: CASSLGGGTNPYEQYF.

The chain combines TRBV27 with TRBJ2-7; 7 nucleotides line up with TRBD1. CDR3 size: 17 residues. Trimming cost V 3 bases and J 0 bases; bases outside gene matches: 11. CDR1 is MNHEY, CDR2 SMNVEV, per germline (reference sequence). CDR3 DNA sequence: TGTGCCAGCAGTTTCTCCACCGGGACAGTACGCTCCTACGAGCAGTACTTC. Its protein product is CASSFSTGTVRSYEQYF.

The J gene is TRBJ2-3, the V gene TRBV5-7; 12 bases agree with TRBD2. TRBV5-7 is an ORF, with its function uncertain. Trimming at V came to 4 bases and at J to 0 bases, leaving 3 bases not matched to a gene. CDR3 length equals 16 residues. The CDR3 protein is CASSPGTSGSTDTQYF. The DNA for the CDR3 is TGTGCCAGCAGCCCCGGGACTAGCGGGAGCACAGATACGCAGTATTTT.